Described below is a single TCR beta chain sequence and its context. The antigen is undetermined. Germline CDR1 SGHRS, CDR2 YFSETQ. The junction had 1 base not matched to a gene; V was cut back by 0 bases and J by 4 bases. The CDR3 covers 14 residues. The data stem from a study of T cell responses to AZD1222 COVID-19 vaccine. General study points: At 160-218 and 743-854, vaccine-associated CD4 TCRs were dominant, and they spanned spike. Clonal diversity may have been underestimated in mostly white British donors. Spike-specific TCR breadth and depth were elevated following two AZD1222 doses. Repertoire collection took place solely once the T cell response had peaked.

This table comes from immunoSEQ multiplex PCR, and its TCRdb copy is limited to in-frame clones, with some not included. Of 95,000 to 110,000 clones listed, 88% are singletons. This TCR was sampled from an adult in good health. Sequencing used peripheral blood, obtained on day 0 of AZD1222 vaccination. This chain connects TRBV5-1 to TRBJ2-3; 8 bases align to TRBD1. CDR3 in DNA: TGCGCCAGCAGCTTGGGACAGGGGTCAGATACGCAGTATTTT. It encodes CASSLGQGSDTQYF.